This T cell receptor (beta chain) was sequenced for a study of shared clonotypes between healthy human individuals. Method: immunoSEQ multiplex PCR; TCRdb's copy keeps in-frame clones and lacks some. The sample holds 2 million or so clones, approximately 94% seen once. Only CD45RO-negative cells positively selected for CCR7 counted as naive CD8 cells, so terminally differentiated effector memory CD45RA+ cells were excluded. Input material: naive CD8+ T cells sorted from blood. This sequence was found in a man in his late teens or twenties in good health.

CDR3 amino acids: CASSPSGTAAYEQYF. The CDR3 nucleotides are TGTGCCAGCAGTCCCTCCGGGACAGCAGCCTACGAGCAGTACTTC. The chain employs TRBV6-5 and TRBJ2-7; 7 bases are a match to TRBD1. This CDR3 is built from 15 residues. Germline V gene data show CDR1 as MNHEY and CDR2 as SVGAGI. Trimming at V came to 5 bases and at J to 2 bases, leaving 9 bases not matched to a gene.